This T cell receptor beta chain stems from a study of Ad26.COV2.S vaccination and SARS-CoV-2 variants. About the research overall: Enrolled in COV1001, the donor was in the Ad26.COV2.S trial arm, which received the vaccine.

The V segment lost 3 bases and the J segment 3 bases; nucleotides outside the gene matches: 4. This CDR3 has 16 amino acids. Looked up from germline, CDR1 is SGHRS and CDR2 is YFSETQ. The treatment was: roughly 19 received Ad26.COV2.S at low or high dose, single or two shots; about 5 received placebo; per-sample allocation not given. Sampling took place 63 days after the first vaccine or placebo injection. An Ad26 vector expressing Wuhan-strain SARS-CoV-2 spike constituted the vaccine. Generated by immunoSEQ multiplex PCR, the TCRdb table keeps only in-frame clones and is missing some. Of about 350,000 clones in the sample, approximately 90% were seen once.

The chain joins TRBV5-1 to TRBJ1-6; the match to TRBD1 covers 9 bases. The material was peripheral blood, obtained in a trial of Ad26.COV2.S vaccine versus placebo. The clonotype comes from a person between 18 and 59 years old who received the Ad26.COV2.S COVID-19 vaccine or a placebo. For the CDR3, the DNA is TGCGCCAGCAGCTCGGGACAGGGTTACTATAATTCACCCCTCCACTTT. Encoded protein: CASSSGQGYYNSPLHF. Together with reference TRBV5-1 and TRBJ1-6, the CDR3 gives the full variable domain: KAGVTQTPRYLIKTRGQQVTLSCSPISGHRSVSWYQQTPGQGLQFLFEYFSETQRNKGNFPGRFSGRQFSNSRSEMNVSTLELGDSALYLCASSSGQGYYNSPLHFGNGTRLTVT.